The 2 T cell receptor beta chains below come from one sample, sequenced in a study of vaccination and CD4 T cells after COVID-19. Sequencing of DNA taken from cultured CD4+ T cells relied on the Oncomine TCR Beta short-read assay. TCRdb re-called the PCR reads through MiXCR, storing one row per CDR3 protein. The profile shows around 14,000 distinct CDR3 sequences, approximately 53% of them singletons. The treatment denotes: approximately nine-day PBMC culture with coronavirus spike peptide pools or control peptides (ViraFEST assay). Their specific antigens are unknown. The sample comprised CD4+ T cells from blood, cultured in vitro. These receptors all come from a human donor who had recovered from COVID-19.

In this sample, this clonotype turned up a few times. DNA for the CDR3: TGTGCCAGCAGTCCCTACGAGGCGATCAATCAGCCCCAGCATTTT. Its protein is CASSPYEAINQPQHF. This chain connects TRBV6-1 to TRBJ1-5; D is unresolved. The CDR3 spans 15 residues. The V gene's germline CDR1 is MNHNS and CDR2 SASEGT. The V and J ends lost 5 bases and 3 bases respectively, with 14 bases between them.

The chain uses TRBV28 and TRBJ1-5; possible D gene TRBD1, 6 bases. V lost 3 bases and J 5 bases, leaving 14 bases between the germline ends. Germline V gene data show CDR1 as MDHEN and CDR2 as SYDVKM. CDR3 length equals 15 residues. The CDR3, as DNA: TGTGCCAGCAGTTTCCCAGGATCAGGGGATCAGCCCCAGCATTTT. It yields the protein CASSFPGSGDQPQHF.